A single TCR beta chain is shown here with its context. The antigen is not known. This entry belongs to a study of T cell responses to AZD1222 COVID-19 vaccine. Study-level information: Investigators merged groups given second doses at roughly 4 or roughly 12 weeks.

The study, taken as a whole, reports: Only a handful of individuals given AZD1222 were seropositive at baseline. Regions left unmutated in variants are reportedly the target of nearly half of spike-specific TCRs.

Assay: immunoSEQ multiplex PCR; the TCRdb copy retains only in-frame clones and omits some. The sample yields 90,000 to 95,000 clones, around 93% seen once. V lost 3 bases and J 7 bases, leaving 25 bases between the germline ends. Germline CDR1 and CDR2: SEHNR and FQNEAQ (reference sequence). CDR3 length: 19 amino acids. The TCR sequence derives from an adult in good health. This chain uses TRBV7-9 with TRBJ1-6; D might be TRBD1 (5 bases). The source material was peripheral blood, sampled on day 0 of AZD1222 vaccination. The CDR3 spells CASSFWVAGSGRANSPLHF. CDR3 nucleotides: TGTGCCAGCAGCTTTTGGGTCGCGGGTTCGGGACGCGCGAATTCACCCCTCCACTTT.